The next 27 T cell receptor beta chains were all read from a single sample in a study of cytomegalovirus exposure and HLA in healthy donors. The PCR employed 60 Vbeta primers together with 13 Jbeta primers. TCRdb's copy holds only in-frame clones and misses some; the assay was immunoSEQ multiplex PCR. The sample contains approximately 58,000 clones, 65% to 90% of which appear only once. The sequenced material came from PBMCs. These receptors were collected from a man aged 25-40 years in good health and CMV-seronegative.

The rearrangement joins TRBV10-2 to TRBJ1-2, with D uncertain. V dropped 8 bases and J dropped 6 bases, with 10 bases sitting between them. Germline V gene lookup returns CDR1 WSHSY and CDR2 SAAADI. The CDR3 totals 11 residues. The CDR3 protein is CASAVDDGYTF. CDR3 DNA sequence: TGCGCCAGCGCAGTTGATGATGGCTACACCTTC.

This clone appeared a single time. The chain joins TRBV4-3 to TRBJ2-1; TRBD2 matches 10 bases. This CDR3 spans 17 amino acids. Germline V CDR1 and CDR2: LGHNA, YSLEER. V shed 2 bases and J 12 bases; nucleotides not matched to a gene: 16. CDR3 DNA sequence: TGCGCCAGCAGCCAATCCTGGACTAGCGGTACTATCTACGGGCAGTTCTTC. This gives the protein CASSQSWTSGTIYGQFF.

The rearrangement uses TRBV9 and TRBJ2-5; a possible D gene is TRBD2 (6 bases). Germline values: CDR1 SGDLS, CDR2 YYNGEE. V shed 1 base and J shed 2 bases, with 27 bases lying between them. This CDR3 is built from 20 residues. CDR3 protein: CASSVMVGGVRGLDQETQYF. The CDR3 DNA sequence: TGTGCCAGCAGCGTAATGGTAGGTGGGGTACGGGGGTTGGATCAAGAGACCCAGTACTTC.

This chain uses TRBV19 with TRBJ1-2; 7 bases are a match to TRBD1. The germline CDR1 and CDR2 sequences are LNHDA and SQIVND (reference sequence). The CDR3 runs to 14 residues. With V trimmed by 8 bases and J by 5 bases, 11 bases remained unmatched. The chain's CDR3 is CASLRERGPYGYTF. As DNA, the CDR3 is TGTGCCAGTCTTCGAGAGAGGGGGCCTTATGGCTACACCTTC.

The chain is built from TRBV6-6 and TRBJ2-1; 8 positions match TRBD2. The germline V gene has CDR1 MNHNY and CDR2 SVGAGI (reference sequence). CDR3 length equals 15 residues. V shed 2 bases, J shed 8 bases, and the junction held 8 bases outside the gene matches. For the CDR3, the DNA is TGTGCCAGCAGTTACGCGGGGGGTGATTCGGATGAGCAGTTCTTC. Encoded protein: CASSYAGGDSDEQFF.

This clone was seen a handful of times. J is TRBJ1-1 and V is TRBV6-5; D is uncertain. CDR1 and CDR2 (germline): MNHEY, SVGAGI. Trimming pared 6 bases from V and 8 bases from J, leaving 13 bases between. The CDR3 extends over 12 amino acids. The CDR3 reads CASSQREVEAFF. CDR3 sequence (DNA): TGTGCCAGCAGCCAGAGGGAGGTCGAAGCTTTCTTT.

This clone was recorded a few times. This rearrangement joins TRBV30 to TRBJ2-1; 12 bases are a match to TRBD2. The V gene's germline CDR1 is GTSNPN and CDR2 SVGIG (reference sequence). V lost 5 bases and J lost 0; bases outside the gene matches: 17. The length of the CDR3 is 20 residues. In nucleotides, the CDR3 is TGTGCCTGGCGCCGGCCCGGTGGACTAGCGGGGATTCCCTCCTACAATGAGCAGTTCTTC. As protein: CAWRRPGGLAGIPSYNEQFF.

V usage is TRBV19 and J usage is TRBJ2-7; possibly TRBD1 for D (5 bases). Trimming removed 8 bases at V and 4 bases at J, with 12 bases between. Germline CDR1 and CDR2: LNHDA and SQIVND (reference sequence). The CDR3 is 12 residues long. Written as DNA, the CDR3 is TGTGCCAGTTCTAGGGGCGAGTACGAGCAGTACTTC. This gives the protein CASSRGEYEQYF.

This CDR3 reads CAWSPRNTGELFF. DNA for the CDR3: TGTGCCTGGAGTCCCCGGAACACCGGGGAGCTGTTTTTT. This chain links TRBV30 with TRBJ2-2; D call uncertain. From germline, CDR1 is GTSNPN and CDR2 SVGIG (reference sequence). The CDR3 consists of 13 residues. Trimming pared 2 bases from V and 1 base from J, leaving 5 bases between.

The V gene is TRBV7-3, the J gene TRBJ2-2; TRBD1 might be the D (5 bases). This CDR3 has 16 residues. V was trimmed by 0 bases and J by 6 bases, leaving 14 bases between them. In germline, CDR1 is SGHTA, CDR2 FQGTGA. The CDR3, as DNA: TGTGCCAGCAGCTTAACTGGGCAGGGTAGAGCCGGGGAGCTGTTTTTT. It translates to CASSLTGQGRAGELFF.

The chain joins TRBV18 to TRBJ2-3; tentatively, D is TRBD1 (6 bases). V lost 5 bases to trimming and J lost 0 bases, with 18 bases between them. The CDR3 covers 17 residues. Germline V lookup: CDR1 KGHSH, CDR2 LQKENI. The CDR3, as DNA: TGTGCCAGCTCAGCTTTTACAGGGCCGGTTAGCACAGATACGCAGTATTTT. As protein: CASSAFTGPVSTDTQYF.

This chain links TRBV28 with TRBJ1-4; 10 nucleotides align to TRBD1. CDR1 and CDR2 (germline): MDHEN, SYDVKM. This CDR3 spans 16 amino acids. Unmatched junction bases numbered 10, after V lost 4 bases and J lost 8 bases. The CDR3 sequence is CASSSPTGGAGEKLFF. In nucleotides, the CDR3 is TGTGCCAGCAGTTCCCCGACAGGGGGCGCGGGGGAAAAACTGTTTTTT.

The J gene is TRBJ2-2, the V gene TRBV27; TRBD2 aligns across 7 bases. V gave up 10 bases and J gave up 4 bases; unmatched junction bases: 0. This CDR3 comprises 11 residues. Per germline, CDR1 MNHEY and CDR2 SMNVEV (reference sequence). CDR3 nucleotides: TGTGCCACTAGCGGCACCGGGGAGCTGTTTTTT. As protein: CATSGTGELFF.

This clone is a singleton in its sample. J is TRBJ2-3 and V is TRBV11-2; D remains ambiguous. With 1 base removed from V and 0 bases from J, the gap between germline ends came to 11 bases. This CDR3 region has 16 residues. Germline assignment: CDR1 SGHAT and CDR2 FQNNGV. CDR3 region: CASSLGLGGSTDTQYF. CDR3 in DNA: TGTGCCAGCAGCTTAGGCCTCGGCGGTAGCACAGATACGCAGTATTTT. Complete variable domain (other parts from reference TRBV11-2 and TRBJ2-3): EAGVAQSPRYKIIEKRQSVAFWCNPISGHATLYWYQQILGQGPKLLIQFQNNGVVDDSQLPKDRFSAERLKGVDSTLKIQPAKLEDSAVYLCASSLGLGGSTDTQYFGPGTRLTVL.

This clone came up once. The DNA of the CDR3 is TGTGCCAGCAGCCTCCAGGGGGCGCGATACAATGAGCAGTTCTTC. This codes for CASSLQGARYNEQFF. The genes are TRBV27 and TRBJ2-1; 8 nucleotides agree with TRBD1. The V segment lost 6 bases and the J segment 4 bases; nucleotides outside the gene matches: 8. Looked up from germline, CDR1 is MNHEY and CDR2 is SMNVEV (reference sequence). CDR3 length equals 15 residues.

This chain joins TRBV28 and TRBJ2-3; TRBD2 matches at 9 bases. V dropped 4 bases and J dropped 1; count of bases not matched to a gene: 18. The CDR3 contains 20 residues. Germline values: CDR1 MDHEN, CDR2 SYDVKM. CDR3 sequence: CASSYVGGGRALVGTDTQYF. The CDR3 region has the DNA TGTGCCAGCAGTTACGTGGGAGGCGGGAGGGCCCTCGTGGGCACAGATACGCAGTATTTT.

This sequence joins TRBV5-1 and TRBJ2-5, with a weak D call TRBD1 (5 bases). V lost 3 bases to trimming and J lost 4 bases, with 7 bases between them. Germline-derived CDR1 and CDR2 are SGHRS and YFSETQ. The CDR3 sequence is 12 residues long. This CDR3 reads CASSSQGETQYF. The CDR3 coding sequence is TGCGCCAGCAGCTCCCAGGGAGAGACCCAGTACTTC.

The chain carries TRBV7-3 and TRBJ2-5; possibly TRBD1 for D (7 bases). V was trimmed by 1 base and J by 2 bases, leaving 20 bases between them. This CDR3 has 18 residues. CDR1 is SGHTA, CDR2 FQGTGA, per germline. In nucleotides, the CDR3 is TGTGCCAGCAGCTTAAAGGGCGCGGGGACAGCAGCTCAAGAGACCCAGTACTTC. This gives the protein CASSLKGAGTAAQETQYF.

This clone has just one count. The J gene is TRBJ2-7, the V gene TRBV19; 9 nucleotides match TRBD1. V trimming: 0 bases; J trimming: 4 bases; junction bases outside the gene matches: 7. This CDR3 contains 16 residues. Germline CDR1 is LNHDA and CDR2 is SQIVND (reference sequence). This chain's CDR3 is CASSIDRDRARYEQYF. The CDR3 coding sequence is TGTGCCAGTAGTATAGACCGGGACAGGGCCAGATACGAGCAGTACTTC.

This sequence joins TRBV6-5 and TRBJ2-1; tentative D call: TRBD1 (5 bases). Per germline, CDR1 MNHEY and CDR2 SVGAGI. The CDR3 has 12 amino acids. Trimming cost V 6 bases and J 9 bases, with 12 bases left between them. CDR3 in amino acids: CASSPRGREQFF. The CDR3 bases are TGTGCCAGCAGCCCTAGGGGCCGTGAGCAGTTCTTC.

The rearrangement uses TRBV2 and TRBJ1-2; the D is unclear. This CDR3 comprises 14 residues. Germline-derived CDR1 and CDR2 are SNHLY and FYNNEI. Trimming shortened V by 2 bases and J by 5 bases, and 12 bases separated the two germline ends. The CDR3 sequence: CASSESTQAYGYTF. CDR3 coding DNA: TGTGCCAGCAGTGAAAGTACTCAGGCGTATGGCTACACCTTC.

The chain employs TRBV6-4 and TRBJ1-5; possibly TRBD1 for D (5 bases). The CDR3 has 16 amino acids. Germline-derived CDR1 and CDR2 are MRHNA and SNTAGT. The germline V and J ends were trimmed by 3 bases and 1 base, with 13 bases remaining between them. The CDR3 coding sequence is TGTGCCAGCAGTGATCAACATCAGGGCAGCAATCAGCCCCAGCATTTT. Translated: CASSDQHQGSNQPQHF.

This CDR3 reads CASSGQGRTQPQHF. For the CDR3, the DNA is TGTGCCAGCTCTGGACAGGGGCGGACTCAGCCCCAGCATTTT. The chain employs TRBV2 and TRBJ1-5; the match to TRBD1 covers 9 bases. CDR1 and CDR2 from the germline V gene are SNHLY and FYNNEI. The CDR3 has 14 residues. J was trimmed by 6 bases and V by 8 bases; bases with no gene match: 8.

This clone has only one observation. CDR3 bases: TGTGCCAGCAGTCCCAACCGGGACAGCTCTGGAAACACCATATATTTT. It is translated as CASSPNRDSSGNTIYF. This rearrangement joins TRBV25-1 to TRBJ1-3, with 7 bases fitting TRBD1. CDR1 and CDR2 (germline): MGHDK, SYGVNS. After removal of 5 bases from V and 0 bases from J, the junction contained 7 bases not matched to a gene. The CDR3 is 16 amino acids.

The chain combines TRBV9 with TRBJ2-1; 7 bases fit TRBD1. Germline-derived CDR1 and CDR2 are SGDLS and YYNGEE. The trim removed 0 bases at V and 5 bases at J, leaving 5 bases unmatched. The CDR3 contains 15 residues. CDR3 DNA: TGTGCCAGCAGCGTAGAAGGGGGCGCCAACAATGAGCAGTTCTTC. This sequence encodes CASSVEGGANNEQFF.

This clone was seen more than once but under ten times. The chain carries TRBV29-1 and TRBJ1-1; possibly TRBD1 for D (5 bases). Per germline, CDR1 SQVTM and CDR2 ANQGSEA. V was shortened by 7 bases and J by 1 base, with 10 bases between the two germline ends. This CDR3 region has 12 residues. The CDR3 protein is CSAGGGNTEAFF. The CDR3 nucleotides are TGCAGCGCCGGCGGGGGGAACACTGAAGCTTTCTTT.

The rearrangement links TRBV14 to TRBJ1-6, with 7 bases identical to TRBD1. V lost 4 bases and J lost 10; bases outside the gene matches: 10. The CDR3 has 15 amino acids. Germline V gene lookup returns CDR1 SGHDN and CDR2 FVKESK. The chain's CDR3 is CASSRSGGLGSPLHF. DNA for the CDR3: TGTGCCAGCAGCCGATCAGGGGGGTTGGGGTCACCCCTCCACTTT.